The source of this T cell receptor (beta chain) is a study of T cells after yellow fever vaccination. TCRdb re-called the 5' RACE reads with MiXCR, one entry per CDR3 protein. Counted here are hundreds of thousands of distinct CDR3 sequences, 8.5% to 9% occurring once; the ten biggest clones make up about 20%. With 5 bases clipped from V and 9 bases from J, the junction kept 15 bases outside the gene matches. Germline CDR1 is SGHTA and CDR2 is FQGTGA. The CDR3 is 16 residues long. Sequencing was performed on PBMCs, taken on the day of the first yellow fever vaccination. The V gene is TRBV7-3, the J gene TRBJ2-3; 9 nucleotides match TRBD2. This sequence originates from a man between 18 and 29 years old who received the YFV17D yellow fever vaccine. CDR3 protein: CASSPAGGSGGGTQYF. As DNA, the CDR3 is TGTGCCAGCAGCCCCGCGGGAGGGAGCGGGGGTGGGACGCAGTATTTT.